This T cell receptor beta chain was obtained from a study of T cell responses to AZD1222 COVID-19 vaccine. Study-wide results and caveats: Vaccine-related CD4 TCRs covered spike, predominating at 160-218 and 743-854. Only five or six individuals given AZD1222 were seropositive at baseline.

With regard to this clone: Its antigen is still unknown.

The protocol was immunoSEQ multiplex PCR, while the TCRdb copy is restricted to in-frame clones and leaves out a portion. The sample lists 150,000 or so clones, roughly nine tenths occurring once. Germline V gene sequence: CDR1 SEHNR, CDR2 FQNEAQ (reference sequence). This CDR3 spans 13 amino acids. V lost 7 bases and J lost 7, with 16 bases in between. The J gene is TRBJ2-5, the V gene TRBV7-9, with D uncertain. This receptor was taken from an adult who received the AZD1222 COVID-19 vaccine. The sequences come from peripheral blood, collected 28 days after the second AZD1222 dose. Here the CDR3 reads CASTVDGPGTQYF. The CDR3 DNA follows: TGTGCCAGCACCGTGGATGGGCCCGGGACCCAGTACTTC.